These T cell receptor beta chains were read from a single sample in a study of OX40 agonist ivuxolimab in advanced cancers. The data were produced by immunoSEQ multiplex PCR, yet TCRdb's version contains in-frame clones alone and is incomplete. The repertoire includes some 59,000 clones, 85% to 90% of them detected once, and 5.4% sits in the top ten. Sequenced here: CD4+ or CD8+ T cells sorted from blood, sampled in a trial of the OX40 agonist ivuxolimab. These receptors were taken from an adult with an advanced solid tumor such as melanoma, head and neck, liver or kidney cancer. Each CDR3 is given with its conserved first and last residue. D genes are given only for firm matches. A row's size may be missing; if present it is once, few, many or a size class.

j_call	d_call	clone_size	v_call	cdr3_nt	cdr3_aa
TRBJ1-6	NA	NA	TRBV5-4	TGTGCCAGCAGTACCCCAACCGGGACCGTTTCTTCACCCCTCCACTTT	CASSTPTGTVSSPLHF
TRBJ2-7	TRBD2	NA	TRBV2	TGTGCCAGCAGGGGGACTAGCGCATCCTACGAGCAGTACTTC	CASRGTSASYEQYF
TRBJ2-3	NA	NA	TRBV6-6	TGTGCCAGCAGTTACTCCGATAGCACAGATACGCAGTATTTT	CASSYSDSTDTQYF
TRBJ2-4	TRBD1	NA	TRBV6-1	TGTGCCAGCAGTGGAGTTTGGACAGGCCTCGGGGCCAAAAACATTCAGTACTTC	CASSGVWTGLGAKNIQYF
TRBJ2-6	TRBD1	NA	TRBV7-2	TGTGCCAGCAGCCACGGACAGGGGGATCCTGGGGCCAACGTCCTGACTTTC	CASSHGQGDPGANVLTF
TRBJ2-3	TRBD1	NA	TRBV7-3	TGTGCCAGCAGCTACTCGGGGACAGCCAGAACAGATACGCAGTATTTT	CASSYSGTARTDTQYF
TRBJ1-1	NA	NA	TRBV28	TGTGCCAGCATACCGGGGGGGGTCCCCAGGGCTTTCTTT	CASIPGGVPRAFF
TRBJ1-1	TRBD1	few	TRBV18	TGTGCCAGCTCACCATCAGGGGGGAACACTGAAGCTTTCTTT	CASSPSGGNTEAFF
TRBJ2-5	NA	NA	TRBV13	TGTGCCAGCAGCTTAATGATTGGAGCCGTCAGAGGTAATGAAGAGACCCAGTACTTC	CASSLMIGAVRGNEETQYF
TRBJ2-5	TRBD1	NA	TRBV5-1	TGCGCCAGCAGTTCTTCAGGGGGTTCCGGGACAGTAAAGACCCAGTACTTC	CASSSSGGSGTVKTQYF
TRBJ2-7	TRBD1	NA	TRBV4-2	TGTGCCAGCAGCAGCCAGTCCTCGGGACAGGCCTACGAGCAGTACTTC	CASSSQSSGQAYEQYF
TRBJ2-1	TRBD2	NA	TRBV5-4	TGTGCCAGCAGCTCCGGACTAGCGGGAGGTCTGAATGAGCAGTTCTTC	CASSSGLAGGLNEQFF
TRBJ1-2	TRBD1	once	TRBV5-5	TGTGCCAGCAGCTTCGGACAGGGGGCGTTTGGCTACACCTTC	CASSFGQGAFGYTF
TRBJ2-4	TRBD2	NA	TRBV19	TGTGCCAGTAGTATCCGCGGGAGGAACAAAGCCAAAAACATTCAGTACTTC	CASSIRGRNKAKNIQYF
TRBJ1-1	NA	NA	TRBV28	TGTGCCAGCACCTTGACGGGGGTCGGAAACACTGAAGCTTTCTTT	CASTLTGVGNTEAFF
TRBJ2-7	NA	NA	TRBV27	TGTGCCAGCAGGGTACAGGGACTCGGCTCCTACGAGCAGTACTTC	CASRVQGLGSYEQYF
TRBJ2-2	TRBD1	NA	TRBV14	TGTGCCAGCAGGGACAGGTACACCGGGGAGCTGTTTTTT	CASRDRYTGELFF
TRBJ2-7	NA	NA	TRBV2	TGTGCCAGCTCTTACCACTCCTACGAGCAGTACTTC	CASSYHSYEQYF
TRBJ1-3	NA	NA	TRBV9	TGTGCCAGCCGTGGGGCAGGCGGAAACACCATATATTTT	CASRGAGGNTIYF
TRBJ1-1	TRBD1	NA	TRBV19	TGTGCCAGTAGGGACAGGGCCGTAACTGAAGCTTTCTTT	CASRDRAVTEAFF
TRBJ2-7	TRBD1	few	TRBV25-1	TGTGCCAGCAGTGATTGGGGACAGGGATTCTACGAGCAGTACTTC	CASSDWGQGFYEQYF
TRBJ2-3	TRBD2	NA	TRBV5-1	TGCGCCAGCAGCTTGGGAACTAGCGGGAGAAAGGATACGCAGTATTTT	CASSLGTSGRKDTQYF
TRBJ2-5	NA	NA	TRBV5-6	TGTGCCAGCAGCTTTAGATCTAGCACGGAGACCCAGTACTTC	CASSFRSSTETQYF
TRBJ2-7	NA	few	TRBV11-2	TGTGCCAGCAGCTTAGAAACAGAGCAGTACTTC	CASSLETEQYF
TRBJ2-3	NA	NA	TRBV14	TGTGCCAGCAGCCAAGAAAGAGGAGGGATCAGCACAGATACGCAGTATTTT	CASSQERGGISTDTQYF
TRBJ2-3	TRBD2	once	TRBV7-2	TGTGCCAGCAGCTCCGCCGGGACTAGCCACACAGATACGCAGTATTTT	CASSSAGTSHTDTQYF
TRBJ2-2	TRBD1	NA	TRBV14	TGTGCCAGCAGCCAAAGAGAAGGGACAGTGAACACCGGGGAGCTGTTTTTT	CASSQREGTVNTGELFF
TRBJ2-2	NA	NA	TRBV28	TGTGCCAGCAATGACTACCTAACACCGGGGGAGCTGTTTTTT	CASNDYLTPGELFF
TRBJ1-2	NA	NA	TRBV6-5	TGTGCCAGCAGTTATGAAGTTAACTATGGCTACACCTTC	CASSYEVNYGYTF
TRBJ2-7	NA	NA	TRBV28	TGTGCCAGCAGTCCATCTGGCTCCGGGAGTTTCGAGCAGTACTTC	CASSPSGSGSFEQYF
TRBJ1-1	NA	NA	TRBV10-3	TGTGCCATTTCCGAATGGGGTGTGTCCACTGAAGCTTTCTTT	CAISEWGVSTEAFF
TRBJ2-2	NA	NA	TRBV4-3	TGCGCCAGCAGCCGTTCACAGGAGCAGTTTGCCGGGGAGCTGTTTTTT	CASSRSQEQFAGELFF
TRBJ1-5	NA	NA	TRBV14	TGTGCCAGCAGCCAAGAGATTCAGGCAGGGCTATATAGCAATCAGCCCCAGCATTTT	CASSQEIQAGLYSNQPQHF
TRBJ2-1	TRBD1	NA	TRBV2	TGTGCCAACGGACAGGACTCCTACAATGAGCAGTTCTTC	CANGQDSYNEQFF
TRBJ2-1	NA	NA	TRBV27	TGTGCCAGCAGTTTATGGGGGACCACTTCTAACAATGAGCAGTTCTTC	CASSLWGTTSNNEQFF
TRBJ2-7	NA	NA	TRBV5-4	TGTGCCAGCAGCTTGGACACCTACGAGCAGTACTTC	CASSLDTYEQYF
TRBJ1-5	NA	NA	TRBV5-1	TGCGCCAGCAGCCCGACAGGAAACAATCAGCCCCAGCATTTT	CASSPTGNNQPQHF
TRBJ2-1	TRBD2	NA	TRBV5-1	TGCGCCAGCAGCTTCTTTGGCCGCGGGACTAGACATAATGAGCAGTTCTTC	CASSFFGRGTRHNEQFF
TRBJ1-1	NA	NA	TRBV27	TGTGCCAGCAGTTTAAAGCCAGGGTGGGACACTGAAGCTTTCTTT	CASSLKPGWDTEAFF
TRBJ1-2	NA	NA	TRBV14	TGTGCCAGCAGCCAAGTGCGGGGGAACTATGGCTACACCTTC	CASSQVRGNYGYTF
TRBJ1-2	NA	NA	TRBV19	TGTGCCAGTAGTATTACAGGGATTTACTATGGCTACACCTTC	CASSITGIYYGYTF
TRBJ2-3	NA	once	TRBV4-3	TGCGCCAGCAGCCAAGATTGGGACTTCACAGATACGCAGTATTTT	CASSQDWDFTDTQYF
TRBJ2-1	NA	NA	TRBV18	TGTGCCAGCTCACCACCGGATGTCCATGAGCAGTTCTTC	CASSPPDVHEQFF
TRBJ1-4	NA	NA	TRBV7-6	TGTGCCAGCAGCGGCGGGGGTAGGGACGGGGAAAAACTGTTTTTT	CASSGGGRDGEKLFF
TRBJ2-7	NA	NA	TRBV4-3	TGCGCCAGCAGCCAAGTGTACGGCGGCGGTGAGCAGTACTTC	CASSQVYGGGEQYF
TRBJ2-7	TRBD2	NA	TRBV28	TGTGCCACCGCGGGGGATTCCTACGAGCAGTACTTC	CATAGDSYEQYF
TRBJ2-2	NA	NA	TRBV18	TGTGCCAGCTCACCACCCGGGTATGGCGGGGAGCTGTTTTTT	CASSPPGYGGELFF
TRBJ2-1	TRBD2	NA	TRBV28	TGTGCCAGCACCCCCCCCGGACTAGCGGCAAATAAGCAGTTCTTC	CASTPPGLAANKQFF
TRBJ1-1	NA	few	TRBV7-9	TGTGCCAGCAGCTCCAGGGGAGATACTGAAGCTTTCTTT	CASSSRGDTEAFF
TRBJ1-4	TRBD1	NA	TRBV5-4	TGTGCCAGCAGCCCGGCGGCCGACAGGGGTAATGAAAAACTGTTTTTT	CASSPAADRGNEKLFF
TRBJ1-4	NA	NA	TRBV7-3	TGTGCCAGCAGCTTAGGAGGGGCTGGTGAAAAACTGTTTTTT	CASSLGGAGEKLFF
TRBJ1-6	NA	once	TRBV7-2	TGTGCCAGCAGCTTGATAGGGGGCTATAATTCACCCCTCCACTTT	CASSLIGGYNSPLHF
TRBJ2-5	NA	NA	TRBV5-4	TGTGCCAGCAGCCAAGGGCCGGGAGTGGGGGAGACCCAGTACTTC	CASSQGPGVGETQYF
TRBJ2-5	NA	NA	TRBV7-3	TGTGCCAGCAGCTTAAAAGAGACCCAGTACTTC	CASSLKETQYF
TRBJ2-7	NA	NA	TRBV6-5	TGTGCCAGCAGCAGCGCCGTATCCCTCGAGCAGTACTTC	CASSSAVSLEQYF
TRBJ1-5	TRBD1	NA	TRBV28	TGTGCCAGCAGTGCCCTGGGCCGAGGGACAGGGGGCCTTCAGCCCCAGCATTTT	CASSALGRGTGGLQPQHF
TRBJ2-1	TRBD2	NA	TRBV7-9	TGTGCCAGCAGCTTAGTTAGCGGGACGACGAATGAGCAGTTCTTC	CASSLVSGTTNEQFF
TRBJ1-3	TRBD1	NA	TRBV5-1	TGCGCCAGCAGCTTTACGGCCGGGACAGGGACTAAAGCTGGAAACACCATATATTTT	CASSFTAGTGTKAGNTIYF
TRBJ1-3	NA	NA	TRBV5-1	TGCGCCAGCAGTCCACAAGGCTCTGGAAACACCATATATTTT	CASSPQGSGNTIYF
TRBJ1-1	NA	once	TRBV18	TGTGCCAGCTCACCTCGTACTTCAGGACCGAACACTGAAGCTTTCTTT	CASSPRTSGPNTEAFF